Below, 21 T cell receptor beta chains from the same sample are listed, as sequenced in a study of metastatic and nonmetastatic thyroid tumors. The entire patient cohort was treatment-naive prior to thyroid surgery. TCRdb re-clonotyped the PCR reads through MiXCR. The table lists about 56,000 clones, just under 30% of them singletons. Sequencing was performed on blood. Source of these receptors: a female donor with papillary thyroid cancer or a benign thyroid nodule (not recorded which). Some clones in this sample may be carry-over from other donors' samples.

This clone was seen only a few times. This rearrangement joins TRBV6-5 to TRBJ2-1; 9 positions agree with TRBD2. The CDR3 sequence is 17 residues long. Per the germline V gene, CDR1 is MNHEY and CDR2 is SVGAGI. V trimming: 8 bases; J trimming: 6 bases; junction bases outside the gene matches: 17. In DNA form, the CDR3 reads TGTGCCAGCGGGGGGACCCTTTGGCGGGAGGGCCGCAATGAGCAGTTCTTC. This translates into CASGGTLWREGRNEQFF.

This clone was observed a few times. The genes are TRBV20-1 and TRBJ1-2, with TRBD1 as a possible D gene (6 bases). Trimming cost V 7 bases and J 2 bases, with 20 bases left between them. CDR3 length: 15 amino acids. Per germline, CDR1 DFQATT and CDR2 SNEGSKA (reference sequence). The CDR3 bases are TGCAGTGTTACTCCGTTCGGTCAGGGGAACTATGGCTACACCTTC. Its translation is CSVTPFGQGNYGYTF.

The J gene is TRBJ1-6, the V gene TRBV12-3 or TRBV12-4, with D maybe TRBD1 (6 bases). This CDR3 region has 17 residues. Trimming removed 5 bases at V and 0 bases at J, with 14 bases between. The CDR3 DNA sequence: TGTGCCAGCAGTCCGGGACACCTCAGCTCCTATAATTCACCCCTCCACTTT. This translates into CASSPGHLSSYNSPLHF.

J is TRBJ2-1 and V is TRBV5-1, with a tentative D call TRBD1 (5 bases). The V end was cut by 3 bases, the J end by 0 bases, with 16 bases between. This CDR3 is built from 17 residues. Germline lookup yields CDR1 SGHRS and CDR2 YFSETQ. CDR3 in DNA: TGCGCCAGCAGCTCCGTTCTTGGTCAGGGCTCCTACAATGAGCAGTTCTTC. Encoded protein: CASSSVLGQGSYNEQFF.

The chain links TRBV5-4 to TRBJ1-2, with D perhaps matching TRBD1 (6 bases). This CDR3 region has 14 residues. The germline gives CDR1 SGHNT, CDR2 YYREEE (reference sequence). The V end was cut by 1 base, the J end by 3 bases, with 10 bases between. The CDR3 region is CASSLSDSHYGYTF. The CDR3 coding sequence is TGTGCCAGCAGCTTGTCGGACAGCCACTATGGCTACACCTTC.

By proportion, this clone is medium-sized. The chain carries TRBV10-2 and TRBJ2-2, with D unresolved. Germline assignment: CDR1 WSHSY and CDR2 SAAADI. V was clipped by 3 bases and J by 6 bases, with 8 bases between them. The CDR3 spans 13 residues. The CDR3 DNA reads as TGCGCCAGCAGTGAAAGCCAGTCCGGGGAGCTGTTTTTT. Its translation: CASSESQSGELFF.

The V gene is TRBV11-2, the J gene TRBJ2-2, with 7 bases aligning to TRBD1. Germline trimming cut 5 bases from V and 2 bases from J; bases unmatched to any gene: 8. This CDR3 comprises 16 residues. Germline V gives CDR1 SGHAT, CDR2 FQNNGV. The CDR3 coding sequence is TGTGCCAGCAGCCACAGGGGAGTGCTCAACACCGGGGAGCTGTTTTTT. This encodes CASSHRGVLNTGELFF.

This clone was counted a few times. V gene TRBV25-1 combines with J gene TRBJ1-1, with 8 bases identical to TRBD1. The V and J ends lost 4 bases and 3 bases, in that order; junction bases with no gene match: 13. The CDR3 has 17 amino acids. Germline loops: CDR1 MGHDK, CDR2 SYGVNS. The CDR3 nucleotides are TGTGCCAGCAGTGCCTCGACAGGGGCCCTAGGAGACACTGAAGCTTTCTTT. Residues: CASSASTGALGDTEAFF.

The chain couples TRBV27 to TRBJ1-5, with 8 nucleotides matching TRBD1. Trimming cost V 6 bases and J 6 bases; bases outside gene matches: 13. CDR1 is MNHEY and CDR2 is SMNVEV in the germline V gene (reference sequence). CDR3 length: 16 residues. The CDR3 sequence is CASRDKGQVQGQPQHF. The CDR3 DNA follows: TGTGCCAGCAGGGATAAGGGACAGGTTCAAGGTCAGCCCCAGCATTTT.

This clone is labeled medium-sized. This sequence joins TRBV12-5 and TRBJ2-1; possibly TRBD1 or TRBD2 for D (6 bases each). The CDR3 contains 15 residues. Germline loops: CDR1 LGHNT, CDR2 FRNRAP. V was clipped by 1 base and J by 4 bases, with 11 bases between them. CDR3 protein: CASGLGGAMYNEQFF. In DNA, the CDR3 is TGTGCTAGTGGTTTGGGGGGGGCTATGTACAATGAGCAGTTCTTC.

V and J are TRBV28 and TRBJ1-6; maybe TRBD1 (5 bases). The CDR3 runs to 12 residues. In germline, CDR1 is MDHEN, CDR2 SYDVKM. V lost 7 bases, J lost 10 bases, and 11 bases lay in between. CDR3 nucleotide sequence: TGTGCCAGCACCCAGGGCATGTCACCCCTCCACTTT. The encoded protein is CASTQGMSPLHF.

This clone is classed as medium-sized (0.01 to 0.1%). The gene calls are TRBV6-5 and TRBJ2-1; D might be TRBD2 (5 bases). The V end was cut by 0 bases, the J end by 2 bases, with 11 bases between. The CDR3 covers 16 residues. The germline gives CDR1 MNHEY, CDR2 SVGAGI. CDR3 amino acids: CASSYSASWAYNEQFF. The CDR3 bases are TGTGCCAGCAGTTACTCAGCTAGCTGGGCCTACAATGAGCAGTTCTTC.

This clone was seen more than once but under ten times. The chain couples TRBV27 to TRBJ2-7, with 7 bases matching TRBD1. Germline V gene lookup returns CDR1 MNHEY and CDR2 SMNVEV (reference sequence). The V and J ends lost 5 bases and 4 bases, in that order; junction bases with no gene match: 11. This CDR3 is 15 amino acids long. The CDR3 sequence is CASSQNRDSLYEQYF. The CDR3 DNA is TGTGCCAGCAGTCAAAACCGGGACAGTCTTTACGAGCAGTACTTC.

This clone is a singleton in its sample. This chain connects TRBV20-1 to TRBJ2-7; TRBD2 matches 7 bases. The ends lost 1 base at V and 3 bases at J; junction bases unmatched: 9. CDR3 length: 15 amino acids. Germline V lookup: CDR1 DFQATT, CDR2 SNEGSKA (reference sequence). The CDR3 coding sequence is TGCAGTGCTAGAGGCAGGAGCGGGATAGGCTACGAGCAGTACTTC. Its protein is CSARGRSGIGYEQYF.

The chain links TRBV6-5 to TRBJ2-7; no clear D gene. Germline V gene sequence: CDR1 MNHEY, CDR2 SVGAGI. The CDR3 contains 11 residues. V gave up 6 bases and J gave up 1 base, with 4 bases separating them. CDR3 bases: TGTGCCAGCAGACGGTCCTACGAGCAGTACTTC. Its protein is CASRRSYEQYF.

This chain links TRBV30 with TRBJ2-5; tentative D call: TRBD2 (7 bases). Deletions cut 2 bases from V and 4 bases from J, with 14 bases between. This CDR3 has 14 residues. The germline CDR1 and CDR2 sequences are GTSNPN and SVGIG (reference sequence). CDR3 sequence reads: CAWSLGASGETQYF. The CDR3 region has the DNA TGTGCCTGGAGTTTGGGGGCTAGCGGAGAGACCCAGTACTTC.

For this clone: Likely a read error: the CDR3 ends without its conserved phenylalanine or tryptophan. The limits of the CDR3 on the DNA are not certain, so only TCRdb's listed CDR3 is given. V and J are TRBV20-1 and TRBJ2-7; TRBD1 reflects the table's D call only, with no check against the DNA. The CDR3 length equals 8 residues, ends included. Germline CDR1 DFQATT, CDR2 SNEGSKA (reference sequence). The CDR3 here is CSARAVDR.

This clone was observed a handful of times. The J gene is TRBJ2-3, the V gene TRBV6-4; a possible D gene is TRBD2 (5 bases). V lost 0 bases and J lost 14, with 18 bases in between. Germline V gene lookup returns CDR1 MRHNA and CDR2 SNTAGT. The CDR3 is 14 amino acids. Written as DNA, the CDR3 is TGTGCCAGCAGTGACTCGACAAGCGGTCCGGGGTTGTATTTT. Its translation is CASSDSTSGPGLYF.

With regard to this clone: At one end, the junction sequence differs from germline, possibly due to a read error. The V gene is TRBV15, the J gene TRBJ2-7; the match to TRBD1 covers 7 bases. The CDR3 is 14 amino acids. Germline values: CDR1 LNHNV, CDR2 YYDKDF (reference sequence). Written as DNA, the CDR3 is TGTGCCACCAACAGAGGGACAGTTTCCTACGAGCAGTACTTC. Amino acids: CATNRGTVSYEQYF.

This clone was observed a few times. The rearrangement uses TRBV2 and TRBJ2-5; D is possibly TRBD2 (7 bases). The V gene's germline CDR1 is SNHLY and CDR2 FYNNEI. CDR3 length: 15 amino acids. Trimming cost V 8 bases and J 4 bases, with 20 bases left between them. The CDR3, as DNA: TGTGCCAGCGGGGGGAGGGGGGGTCGAGGAGAGACCCAGTACTTC. Protein: CASGGRGGRGETQYF. Full variable domain (missing parts from reference TRBV2 and TRBJ2-5): EPEVTQTPSHQVTQMGQEVILRCVPISNHLYFYWYRQILGQKVEFLVSFYNNEISEKSEIFDDQFSVERPDGSNFTLKIRSTKLEDSAMYFCASGGRGGRGETQYFGPGTRLLVL.

The CDR3 region is CASSLAQSTQPQHF. In DNA, the CDR3 is TGTGCCAGCAGCTTAGCGCAGAGCACACAGCCCCAGCATTTT. The rearrangement links TRBV7-8 to TRBJ1-5; D gene unclear. Germline V CDR1 and CDR2: SGHVS, FQNEAQ. Trimming left V 0 bases short and J 7 bases short, with 10 bases between. The CDR3 length is 14 residues.